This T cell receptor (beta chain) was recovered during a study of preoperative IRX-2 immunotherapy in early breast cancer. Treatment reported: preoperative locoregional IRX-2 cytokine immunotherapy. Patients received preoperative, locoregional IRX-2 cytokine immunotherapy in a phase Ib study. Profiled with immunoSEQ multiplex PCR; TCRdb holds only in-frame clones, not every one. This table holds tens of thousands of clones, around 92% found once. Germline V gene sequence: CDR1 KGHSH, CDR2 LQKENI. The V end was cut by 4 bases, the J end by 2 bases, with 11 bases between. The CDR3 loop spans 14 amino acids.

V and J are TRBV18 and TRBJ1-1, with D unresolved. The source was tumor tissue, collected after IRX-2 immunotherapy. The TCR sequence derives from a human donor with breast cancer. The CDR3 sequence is CASSRVPGNTEAFF. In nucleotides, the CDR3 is TGTGCCAGCTCACGGGTGCCGGGTAACACTGAAGCTTTCTTT.